One sample yielded the 13 T cell receptor beta chains listed below, sequenced in a study of OX40 agonist ivuxolimab in advanced cancers. The data were produced by immunoSEQ multiplex PCR, yet TCRdb's version contains in-frame clones alone and is incomplete. In the table there are 85,000 to 100,000 clones, around 87% of which are singletons. Specimen: CD4+ or CD8+ T cells sorted from blood, collected in a trial of the OX40 agonist ivuxolimab. The receptors were sampled from an adult with an advanced solid tumor such as melanoma, head and neck, liver or kidney cancer.

V gene TRBV5-8 combines with J gene TRBJ1-5, with no clear D. Germline CDR1 reads SGHTS; CDR2 reads YDEGEE. V lost 5 bases and J 4 bases, leaving 7 bases between the germline ends. The CDR3 contains 12 residues. This chain's CDR3 is CASRVANQPQHF. CDR3 bases: TGTGCCAGCAGAGTAGCAAATCAGCCCCAGCATTTT.

The chain is built from TRBV19 and TRBJ1-2, with D hard to call. Germline CDR1 reads LNHDA; CDR2 reads SQIVND (reference sequence). V lost 4 bases to trimming and J lost 3 bases, with 21 bases between them. The CDR3 consists of 17 residues. CDR3 in amino acids: CASSNYRLNLRDYGYTF. The CDR3 bases are TGTGCCAGTAGTAATTACAGACTTAATCTACGGGACTATGGCTACACCTTC.

The chain joins TRBV11-3 to TRBJ1-3, with D unresolved. The V gene lost 5 bases and the J gene lost 2 bases, with 13 bases spanning the gap. Germline values: CDR1 SGHNT, CDR2 YENEEA. The CDR3 has 15 residues. CDR3 region: CASSPPIGAGNTIYF. In DNA, the CDR3 is TGTGCCAGCAGCCCCCCCATCGGGGCTGGAAACACCATATATTTT.

The chain couples TRBV28 to TRBJ2-7; 7 bases agree with TRBD1. The CDR3 is 15 amino acids. With V trimmed by 7 bases and J by 0 bases, 9 bases remained unmatched. Germline V CDR1 and CDR2: MDHEN, SYDVKM. The CDR3 spells CASTPTGTNSYEQYF. CDR3 DNA sequence: TGTGCCAGCACCCCGACAGGGACGAACTCCTACGAGCAGTACTTC.

The chain employs TRBV27 and TRBJ2-3; 10 bases map to TRBD2. CDR3 length: 17 amino acids. V shed 7 bases, J shed 4 bases, and the junction held 14 bases outside the gene matches. The germline CDR1 and CDR2 sequences are MNHEY and SMNVEV (reference sequence). CDR3 in DNA: TGTGCCAGCAATATCTATGCTAGCGGGAGAGGGGCAGATACGCAGTATTTT. Encoded protein: CASNIYASGRGADTQYF.

The rearrangement joins TRBV7-2 to TRBJ1-2; 10 nucleotides line up with TRBD1. V dropped 1 base and J dropped 0; count of bases not matched to a gene: 2. Germline loops: CDR1 SGHTA, CDR2 FQGNSA. The CDR3 runs to 16 residues. The CDR3 spells CASSLDGTGANYGYTF. The CDR3 region has the DNA TGTGCCAGCAGCTTAGATGGGACAGGGGCTAACTATGGCTACACCTTC.

The chain recombines TRBV2 with TRBJ1-3; D gene uncertain. The CDR3 has 15 amino acids. V shed 6 bases and J shed 0 bases, with 12 bases lying between them. Germline V gene lookup returns CDR1 SNHLY and CDR2 FYNNEI. The CDR3 loop is CASRKQSFSGNTIYF. The CDR3, as DNA: TGTGCCAGCAGGAAACAGTCCTTCTCTGGAAACACCATATATTTT.

Here the CDR3 DNA reads TGTGCCAGCAGTCCGCCCGGGACGCGGGGAAACACCATATATTTT. Amino acids: CASSPPGTRGNTIYF. The chain uses TRBV28 and TRBJ1-3; TRBD1 is a possible D gene (5 bases). CDR3 length: 15 residues. The germline V gene has CDR1 MDHEN and CDR2 SYDVKM. Trimming left V 5 bases short and J 4 bases short, with 15 bases between. The whole variable domain, remainder taken from reference TRBV28 and TRBJ1-3, is DVKVTQSSRYLVKRTGEKVFLECVQDMDHENMFWYRQDPGLGLRLIYFSYDVKMKEKGDIPEGYSVSREKKERFSLILESASTNQTSMYLCASSPPGTRGNTIYFGEGSWLTVV.

This clone was recorded only once. The V gene is TRBV6-5, the J gene TRBJ1-1; 8 bases match TRBD1. The V and J ends lost 6 bases and 0 bases, in that order; junction bases with no gene match: 3. CDR1 is MNHEY, CDR2 SVGAGI, per germline. The CDR3 is 14 residues long. CDR3 protein: CASRTTGVNTEAFF. In DNA, the CDR3 is TGTGCCAGCAGAACGACAGGGGTGAACACTGAAGCTTTCTTT.

This clone was counted a single time. V and J are TRBV6-1 and TRBJ1-5; 9 bases are a match to TRBD1. Germline CDR1 is MNHNS and CDR2 is SASEGT. This CDR3 is 15 amino acids long. Germline trimming cut 5 bases from V and 4 bases from J; bases unmatched to any gene: 6. CDR3 DNA sequence: TGTGCCAGCAGTAATACAGGGGGCGAAAATCAGCCCCAGCATTTT. This encodes CASSNTGGENQPQHF.

The rearrangement joins TRBV19 to TRBJ1-1, with D possibly TRBD1 on 5 matching bases. CDR1 is LNHDA, CDR2 SQIVND, per germline (reference sequence). The length of the CDR3 is 15 residues. The germline V and J ends were trimmed by 7 bases and 0 bases, with 15 bases remaining between them. The CDR3 DNA reads as TGTGCCAGTATAGGCGGGGCGCCCATGAACACTGAAGCTTTCTTT. Its translation is CASIGGAPMNTEAFF.

V and J are TRBV19 and TRBJ1-1; D not resolved. This CDR3 has 13 residues. The V and J ends lost 4 bases and 1 base respectively, with 7 bases between them. Germline CDR1 is LNHDA and CDR2 is SQIVND (reference sequence). CDR3 sequence (DNA): TGTGCCAGTAGTACCCAGACGAACACTGAAGCTTTCTTT. Amino acid sequence: CASSTQTNTEAFF.

The chain couples TRBV18 to TRBJ1-4, with 9 bases lining up with TRBD1. Trimming cost V 4 bases and J 8 bases; bases outside gene matches: 5. There are 14 residues in the CDR3. Germline V gene sequence: CDR1 KGHSH, CDR2 LQKENI. Written as DNA, the CDR3 is TGTGCCAGCTCACGGACAGGGGAACGGGAAAAACTGTTTTTT. Translation gives CASSRTGEREKLFF.